This T cell receptor (beta chain) was recorded in a study of cytomegalovirus exposure and HLA in healthy donors. Study-wide results and caveats: An ancestry cluster, one associated with Asian ancestry, reportedly showed fewer N-insertions than the roughly 700-donor mean in a later analysis.

Germline V CDR1 and CDR2: KGHSH, LQKENI. Trimming took off 4 bases at V and 8 bases at J, with 8 bases between the two ends. The CDR3 extends over 11 amino acids. With respect to this clone: Its target is not known.

Both 60 Vbeta primers and 13 Jbeta primers went into the PCR. Sequencing used immunoSEQ multiplex PCR; TCRdb keeps in-frame clones, though not all of them. The sample includes some 170,000 clones, more than 60% of them seen just once. Material for sequencing was PBMCs. The chain employs TRBV18 and TRBJ1-1; D gene uncertain. The receptor comes from a man aged 40-50 years in good health and CMV-seronegative. The CDR3 DNA reads as TGTGCCAGCTCACAACAGCTAGAAGCTTTCTTT. Translated, it gives CASSQQLEAFF. Full variable domain (remainder filled in from reference TRBV18 and TRBJ1-1): NAGVMQNPRHLVRRRGQEARLRCSPMKGHSHVYWYRQLPEEGLKFMVYLQKENIIDESGMPKERFSAEFPKEGPSILRIQQVVRGDSAAYFCASSQQLEAFFGQGTRLTVV.